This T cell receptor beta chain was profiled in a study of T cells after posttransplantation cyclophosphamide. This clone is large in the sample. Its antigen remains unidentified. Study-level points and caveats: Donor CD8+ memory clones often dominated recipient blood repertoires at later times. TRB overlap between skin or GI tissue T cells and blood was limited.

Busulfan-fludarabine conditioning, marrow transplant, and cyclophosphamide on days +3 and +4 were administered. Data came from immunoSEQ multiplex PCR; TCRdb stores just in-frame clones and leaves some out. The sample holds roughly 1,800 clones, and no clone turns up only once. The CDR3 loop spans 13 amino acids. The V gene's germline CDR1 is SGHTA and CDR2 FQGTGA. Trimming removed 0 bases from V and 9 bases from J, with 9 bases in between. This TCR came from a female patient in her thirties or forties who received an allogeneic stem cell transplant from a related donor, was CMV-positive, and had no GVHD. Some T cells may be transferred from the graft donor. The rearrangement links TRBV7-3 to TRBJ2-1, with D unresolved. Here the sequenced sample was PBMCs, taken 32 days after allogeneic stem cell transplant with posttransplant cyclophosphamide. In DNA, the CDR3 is TGTGCCAGCAGCTTAACACCGAGAGGTGAGCAGTTCTTC. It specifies CASSLTPRGEQFF.